The 18 T cell receptor beta chains in this list originate from one sample, sequenced in a study of blood T cells in healthy people across ages. Primers used in a second PCR of roughly 6 to 11 cycles were a sample-barcoded 5' primer and a J-beta primer mix. TCRdb re-derived calls from the 5' RACE reads in MiXCR, one entry per CDR3 protein. The table shows hundreds of thousands of distinct CDR3 sequences, with approximately 44% occurring only once. The sample taken for sequencing was blood. Every receptor here comes from a man between 60 and 70 years old in good health.

This clonotype was seen a few times. This chain's CDR3 is CSVEKGTDTQYF. The CDR3 coding sequence is TGCAGCGTTGAAAAGGGGACAGATACGCAGTATTTT. This chain connects TRBV29-1 to TRBJ2-3; tentatively, D is TRBD1 (5 bases). Germline V gene sequence: CDR1 SQVTM, CDR2 ANQGSEA. Between the trimmed V and J ends, which lost 2 bases and 3 bases, there was a span of 6 bases. The CDR3 length is 12 residues.

This clonotype has more than one count but fewer than ten. This chain joins TRBV9 and TRBJ2-7; no definite D call. Trimming cost V 1 base and J 2 bases, with 10 bases left between them. CDR1 is SGDLS and CDR2 is YYNGEE in the germline V gene. The CDR3 totals 14 residues. CDR3 loop: CASSVQATTYEQYF. CDR3 DNA sequence: TGTGCCAGCAGCGTACAGGCGACCACCTACGAGCAGTACTTC.

The CDR3 region is CASSLGGIYGYTF. CDR3 DNA sequence: TGTGCCAGCTCCCTCGGGGGGATCTATGGCTACACCTTC. This chain joins TRBV7-2 and TRBJ1-2; a weak D match, TRBD1 (5 bases). Germline lookup yields CDR1 SGHTA and CDR2 FQGNSA. The CDR3 spans 13 residues. V was trimmed by 8 bases and J by 4 bases, leaving 14 bases between them.

The chain employs TRBV5-5 and TRBJ2-5; the D gene is possibly TRBD2 (6 bases). The CDR3 extends over 15 amino acids. Germline V lookup: CDR1 SGHKS, CDR2 YYEKEE (reference sequence). Trimming pared 3 bases from V and 3 bases from J, leaving 15 bases between. The CDR3 region has the DNA TGTGCCAGCAGCTCGGCGCCGGGAGCTAAAGAGACCCAGTACTTC. It is translated as CASSSAPGAKETQYF.

The chain uses TRBV27 and TRBJ2-7, with TRBD2 as a possible D gene (7 bases). Germline values: CDR1 MNHEY, CDR2 SMNVEV (reference sequence). The CDR3 spans 16 residues. Trimming pared 8 bases from V and 2 bases from J, leaving 22 bases between. The CDR3 spells CASGYSGTHWTYEQYF. Here the CDR3 DNA reads TGTGCCAGCGGTTACAGCGGGACACACTGGACCTACGAGCAGTACTTC.

The V gene is TRBV7-3, the J gene TRBJ2-3; no clear D. Trimming cost V 5 bases and J 1 base, with 10 bases left between them. CDR3 length equals 14 residues. CDR1 SGHTA and CDR2 FQGTGA come from the germline V gene. The CDR3 DNA is TGTGCCAGCAGCGTGTTAGTAGGCACAGATACGCAGTATTTT. Its translation: CASSVLVGTDTQYF.

This sequence joins TRBV5-1 and TRBJ2-7; D is undetermined. This CDR3 contains 14 residues. The V end was cut by 6 bases, the J end by 5 bases, with 18 bases between. Germline V lookup: CDR1 SGHRS, CDR2 YFSETQ. CDR3 in amino acids: CASTNLGSSDEQYF. The DNA for the CDR3 is TGCGCCAGCACCAATTTGGGGTCATCTGACGAGCAGTACTTC. The variable domain in full, completed from reference TRBV5-1 and TRBJ2-7, reads KAGVTQTPRYLIKTRGQQVTLSCSPISGHRSVSWYQQTPGQGLQFLFEYFSETQRNKGNFPGRFSGRQFSNSRSEMNVSTLELGDSALYLCASTNLGSSDEQYFGPGTRLTVT.

This clonotype occurred a few times. The chain uses TRBV20-1 and TRBJ2-7; 9 bases align to TRBD1. After removal of 3 bases from V and 4 bases from J, the junction contained 4 bases not matched to a gene. The CDR3 is 13 residues long. Germline CDR1 reads DFQATT; CDR2 reads SNEGSKA (reference sequence). In nucleotides, the CDR3 is TGCAGTGCTAGCACGGACAGGGGATACGAGCAGTACTTC. It encodes CSASTDRGYEQYF.

This clonotype was picked up a small number of times. The chain has TRBV7-2 and TRBJ2-3; TRBD1 matches at 7 bases. V was clipped by 1 base and J by 7 bases; unmatched bases: 5. The CDR3 sequence is 14 residues long. The V gene's germline CDR1 is SGHTA and CDR2 FQGNSA. DNA of the CDR3: TGTGCCAGCAGCTTAGGACAGGGCCATCATACGCAGTATTTT. Amino acids: CASSLGQGHHTQYF. Supplemented by reference TRBV7-2 and TRBJ2-3, the full variable domain reads GAGVSQSPSNKVTEKGKDVELRCDPISGHTALYWYRQSLGQGLEFLIYFQGNSAPDKSGLPSDRFSAERTGGSVSTLTIQRTQQEDSAVYLCASSLGQGHHTQYFGPGTRLTVL.

V usage is TRBV18 and J usage is TRBJ2-3; 9 bases fit TRBD2. Germline trimming cut 2 bases from V and 5 bases from J; bases unmatched to any gene: 8. The germline CDR1 and CDR2 sequences are KGHSH and LQKENI. There are 16 residues in the CDR3. The CDR3 DNA sequence: TGTGCCAGCTCACCAGGTACTAGCGGGTGGATAGATACGCAGTATTTT. Translation: CASSPGTSGWIDTQYF.

The V and J genes are TRBV27 and TRBJ2-1; 7 positions match TRBD2. Per the germline V gene, CDR1 is MNHEY and CDR2 is SMNVEV (reference sequence). V lost 0 bases, J lost 4 bases, and 6 bases stayed unmatched. The CDR3 runs 16 residues. This chain's CDR3 is CASSLSSGDLYNEQFF. As DNA, the CDR3 is TGTGCCAGCAGTTTATCGAGCGGGGACCTATACAATGAGCAGTTCTTC.

The DNA for the CDR3 is TGCGCCAGCAGCTCCGACAGGGGAAACACCATATATTTT. Translating gives CASSSDRGNTIYF. The chain couples TRBV4-1 to TRBJ1-3; tentatively, D is TRBD1 (6 bases). Trimming pared 5 bases from V and 4 bases from J, leaving 9 bases between. Germline V gene sequence: CDR1 MGHRA, CDR2 YSYEKL. This CDR3 region has 13 residues.

This clonotype was detected a few times. The V call is TRBV7-9, the J call TRBJ2-5; either TRBD1 or TRBD2 may supply D (5 bases each). Germline V gives CDR1 SEHNR, CDR2 FQNEAQ (reference sequence). This CDR3 has 14 amino acids. Trimming removed 2 bases at V and 5 bases at J, with 12 bases between. CDR3 residues: CASSLSGTWETQYF. DNA for the CDR3: TGTGCCAGCAGCTTAAGTGGGACCTGGGAGACCCAGTACTTC.

The J gene is TRBJ2-3, the V gene TRBV20-1, with TRBD2 identical over 11 bases. The CDR3 totals 19 residues. V gave up 0 bases and J gave up 1 base; unmatched junction bases: 12. Looked up from germline, CDR1 is DFQATT and CDR2 is SNEGSKA (reference sequence). For the CDR3, the DNA is TGCAGTGCTAGAGATCGGTTTGCACTAGCGGGGGCACGCACAGATACGCAGTATTTT. Encoded protein: CSARDRFALAGARTDTQYF.

The V and J genes are TRBV15 and TRBJ2-1; maybe TRBD2 (6 bases). This CDR3 contains 14 residues. Germline CDR1 reads LNHNV; CDR2 reads YYDKDF (reference sequence). Trimming left V 0 bases short and J 7 bases short, with 10 bases between. CDR3 DNA sequence: TGTGCCACCAGCAGAGATGTTGGAGGGAATGAGCAGTTCTTC. Translation gives CATSRDVGGNEQFF. Combining the CDR3 with reference TRBV15 and TRBJ2-1 gives the whole variable domain DAMVIQNPRYQVTQFGKPVTLSCSQTLNHNVMYWYQQKSSQAPKLLFHYYDKDFNNEADTPDNFQSRRPNTSFCFLDIRSPGLGDTAMYLCATSRDVGGNEQFFGPGTRLTVL.

The chain has TRBV10-1 and TRBJ2-1; 8 bases map to TRBD2. Germline assignment: CDR1 WNHNN and CDR2 SYGVQD (reference sequence). This CDR3 comprises 14 residues. The V and J ends lost 6 bases and 7 bases, in that order; junction bases with no gene match: 8. DNA of the CDR3: TGCGCCAGCAGCCCCGGGGGGGGTTGGAATGAGCAGTTCTTC. Protein: CASSPGGGWNEQFF.

The V and J genes are TRBV20-1 and TRBJ2-1; TRBD2 matches at 10 bases. The CDR3 is 16 residues long. With V trimmed by 6 bases and J by 2 bases, 10 bases remained unmatched. CDR1 is DFQATT, CDR2 SNEGSKA, per germline (reference sequence). In DNA form, the CDR3 reads TGCAGTGCCCTTAGGAAAAGCGGGGGGGCCTACAATGAGCAGTTCTTC. The encoded protein is CSALRKSGGAYNEQFF.

The chain has TRBV7-9 and TRBJ2-3; the D gene could be TRBD1 or TRBD2 (5 bases each). The CDR3 covers 16 residues. V dropped 5 bases and J dropped 0 bases, with 15 bases sitting between them. Germline V gene sequence: CDR1 SEHNR, CDR2 FQNEAQ (reference sequence). The CDR3 loop is CASSLGTQSSTDTQYF. The CDR3 DNA sequence: TGTGCCAGCAGCCTCGGGACGCAGTCTAGCACAGATACGCAGTATTTT.